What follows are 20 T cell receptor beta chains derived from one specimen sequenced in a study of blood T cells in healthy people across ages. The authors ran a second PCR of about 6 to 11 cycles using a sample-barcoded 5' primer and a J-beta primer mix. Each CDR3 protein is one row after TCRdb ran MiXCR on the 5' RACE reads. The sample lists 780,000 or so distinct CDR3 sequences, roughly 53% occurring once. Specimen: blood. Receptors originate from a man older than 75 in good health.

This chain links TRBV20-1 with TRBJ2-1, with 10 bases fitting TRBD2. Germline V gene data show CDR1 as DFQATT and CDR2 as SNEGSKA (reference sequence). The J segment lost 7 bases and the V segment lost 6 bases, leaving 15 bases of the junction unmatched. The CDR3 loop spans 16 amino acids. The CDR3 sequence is CSATNPLAGEANEQFF. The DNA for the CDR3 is TGCAGTGCCACAAATCCCCTAGCGGGAGAAGCGAATGAGCAGTTCTTC.

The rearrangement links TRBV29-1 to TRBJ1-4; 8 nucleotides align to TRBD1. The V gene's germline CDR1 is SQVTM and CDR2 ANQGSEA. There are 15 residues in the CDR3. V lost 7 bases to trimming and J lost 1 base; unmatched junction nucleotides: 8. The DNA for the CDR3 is TGCAGCGGATGGACAGGGTTAGGAACTAATGAAAAACTGTTTTTT. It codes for CSGWTGLGTNEKLFF.

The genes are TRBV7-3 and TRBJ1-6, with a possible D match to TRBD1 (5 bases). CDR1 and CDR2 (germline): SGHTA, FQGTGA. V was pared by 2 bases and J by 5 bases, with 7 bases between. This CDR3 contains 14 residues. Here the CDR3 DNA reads TGTGCCAGCAGCTTACGGGGGAATAATTCACCCCTCCACTTT. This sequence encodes CASSLRGNNSPLHF.

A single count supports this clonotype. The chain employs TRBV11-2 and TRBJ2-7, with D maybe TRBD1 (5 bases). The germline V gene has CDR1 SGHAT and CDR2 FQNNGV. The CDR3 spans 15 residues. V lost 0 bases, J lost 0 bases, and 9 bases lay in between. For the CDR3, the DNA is TGTGCCAGCAGCTTAGATCTGACAGCCTCCTACGAGCAGTACTTC. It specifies CASSLDLTASYEQYF.

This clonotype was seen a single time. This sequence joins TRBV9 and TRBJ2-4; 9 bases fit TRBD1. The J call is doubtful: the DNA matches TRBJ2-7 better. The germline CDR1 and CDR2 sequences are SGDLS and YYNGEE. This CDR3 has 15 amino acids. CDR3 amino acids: CASSPPDRGFYEQYF. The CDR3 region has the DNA TGTGCCAGCAGCCCGCCGGACAGGGGTTTCTACGAGCAGTACTTC.

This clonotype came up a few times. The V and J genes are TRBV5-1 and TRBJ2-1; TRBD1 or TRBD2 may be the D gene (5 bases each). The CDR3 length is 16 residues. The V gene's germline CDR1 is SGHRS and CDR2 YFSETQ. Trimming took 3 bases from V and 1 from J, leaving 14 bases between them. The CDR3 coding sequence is TGCGCCAGCAGCTACCCCGGGACGGGTTCCTACAATGAGCAGTTCTTC. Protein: CASSYPGTGSYNEQFF. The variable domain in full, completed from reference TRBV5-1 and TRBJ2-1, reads KAGVTQTPRYLIKTRGQQVTLSCSPISGHRSVSWYQQTPGQGLQFLFEYFSETQRNKGNFPGRFSGRQFSNSRSEMNVSTLELGDSALYLCASSYPGTGSYNEQFFGPGTRLTVL.

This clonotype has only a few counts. CDR3 sequence reads: CASSPGPNNQPQHF. CDR3 bases: TGTGCCAGCAGCCCCGGGCCAAACAACCAACCCCAGCATTTT. The rearrangement uses TRBV28 and TRBJ1-5; D is ambiguous. The V gene's germline CDR1 is MDHEN and CDR2 SYDVKM. The CDR3 extends over 14 amino acids. V shed 6 bases and J shed 10 bases, with 19 bases lying between them.

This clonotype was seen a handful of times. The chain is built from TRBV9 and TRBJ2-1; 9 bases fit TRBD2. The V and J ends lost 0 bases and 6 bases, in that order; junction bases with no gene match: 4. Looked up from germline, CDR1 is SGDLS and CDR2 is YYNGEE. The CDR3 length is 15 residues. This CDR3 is CASSVVAGVSNEQFF. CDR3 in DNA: TGTGCCAGCAGCGTAGTAGCGGGAGTTAGCAATGAGCAGTTCTTC.

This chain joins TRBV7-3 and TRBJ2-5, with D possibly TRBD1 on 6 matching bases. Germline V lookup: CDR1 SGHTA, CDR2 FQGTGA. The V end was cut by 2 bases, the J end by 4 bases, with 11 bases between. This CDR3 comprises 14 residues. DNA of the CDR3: TGTGCCAGCAGCTTACGCTGGGGGCCAGAGACCCAGTACTTC. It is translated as CASSLRWGPETQYF.

The CDR3 is CAISESRDAGNQPQHF. CDR3 nucleotide sequence: TGTGCCATCAGTGAGTCGAGGGATGCAGGAAATCAGCCCCAGCATTTT. The J gene is TRBJ1-5, the V gene TRBV10-3; D not certain. CDR1 ENHRY and CDR2 SYGVKD come from the germline V gene. The CDR3 sequence is 16 residues long. V was trimmed by 0 bases and J by 4 bases, leaving 13 bases between them.

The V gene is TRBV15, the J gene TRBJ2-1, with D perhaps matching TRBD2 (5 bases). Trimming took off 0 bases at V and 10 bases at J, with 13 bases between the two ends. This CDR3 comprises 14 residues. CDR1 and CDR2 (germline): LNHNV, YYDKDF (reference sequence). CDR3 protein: CATSRESGEREQFF. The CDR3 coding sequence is TGTGCCACCAGCAGAGAGTCCGGGGAACGGGAGCAGTTCTTC.

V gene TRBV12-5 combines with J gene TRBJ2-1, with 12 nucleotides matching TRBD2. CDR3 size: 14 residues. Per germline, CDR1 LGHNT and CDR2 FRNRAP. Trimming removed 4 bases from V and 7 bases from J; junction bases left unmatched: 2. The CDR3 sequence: CASGSGTSGNEQFF. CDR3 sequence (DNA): TGTGCTAGTGGTTCCGGGACTAGCGGGAATGAGCAGTTCTTC.

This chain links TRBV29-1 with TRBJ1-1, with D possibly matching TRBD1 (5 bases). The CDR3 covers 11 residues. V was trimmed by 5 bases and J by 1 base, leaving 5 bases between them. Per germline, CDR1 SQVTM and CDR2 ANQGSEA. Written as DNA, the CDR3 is TGCAGCGTTCAGGGGAACACTGAAGCTTTCTTT. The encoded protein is CSVQGNTEAFF.

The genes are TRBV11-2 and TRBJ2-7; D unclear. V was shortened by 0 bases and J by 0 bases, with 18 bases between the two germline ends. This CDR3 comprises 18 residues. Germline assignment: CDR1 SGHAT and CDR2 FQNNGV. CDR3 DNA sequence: TGTGCCAGCAGCTTAGATGGGAACCGGGCCCTAGTCTCCTACGAGCAGTACTTC. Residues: CASSLDGNRALVSYEQYF.

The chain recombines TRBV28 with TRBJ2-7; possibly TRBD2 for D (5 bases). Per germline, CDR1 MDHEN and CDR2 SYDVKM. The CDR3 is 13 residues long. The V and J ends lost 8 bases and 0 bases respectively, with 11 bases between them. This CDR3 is CASYGRGSYEQYF. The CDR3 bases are TGTGCCAGCTATGGCCGGGGCTCCTACGAGCAGTACTTC. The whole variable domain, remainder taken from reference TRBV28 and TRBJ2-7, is DVKVTQSSRYLVKRTGEKVFLECVQDMDHENMFWYRQDPGLGLRLIYFSYDVKMKEKGDIPEGYSVSREKKERFSLILESASTNQTSMYLCASYGRGSYEQYFGPGTRLTVT.

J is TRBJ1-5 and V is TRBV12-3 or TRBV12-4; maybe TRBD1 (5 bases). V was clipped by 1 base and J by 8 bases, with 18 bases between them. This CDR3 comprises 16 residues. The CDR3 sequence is CASSLGAGTGLEPQHF. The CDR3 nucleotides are TGTGCCAGCAGTTTAGGGGCCGGGACGGGGCTTGAGCCCCAGCATTTT.

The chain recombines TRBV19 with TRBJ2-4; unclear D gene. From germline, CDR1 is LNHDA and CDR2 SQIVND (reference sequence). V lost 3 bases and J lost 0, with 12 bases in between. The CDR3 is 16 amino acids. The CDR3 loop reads CASSIGGNLAKNIQYF. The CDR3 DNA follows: TGTGCCAGTAGTATCGGCGGTAACTTAGCCAAAAACATTCAGTACTTC.

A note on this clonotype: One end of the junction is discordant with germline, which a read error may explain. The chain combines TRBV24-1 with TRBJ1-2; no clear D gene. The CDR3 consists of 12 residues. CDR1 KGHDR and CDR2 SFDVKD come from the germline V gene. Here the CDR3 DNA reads TGTGCCACGAGTGAAAGTTCACGGGGCTACACCTTC. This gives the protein CATSESSRGYTF.

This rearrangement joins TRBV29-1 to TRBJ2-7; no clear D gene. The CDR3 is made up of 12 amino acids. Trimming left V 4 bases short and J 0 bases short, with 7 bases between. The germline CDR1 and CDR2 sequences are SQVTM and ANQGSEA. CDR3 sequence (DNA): TGCAGCGTTGGTACTTACTCCTACGAGCAGTACTTC. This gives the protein CSVGTYSYEQYF.

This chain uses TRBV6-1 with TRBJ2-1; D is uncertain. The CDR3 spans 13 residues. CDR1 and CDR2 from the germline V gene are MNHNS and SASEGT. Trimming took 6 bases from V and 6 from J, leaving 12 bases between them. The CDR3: CASSTPVSNEQFF. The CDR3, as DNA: TGTGCCAGCAGCACCCCGGTGAGCAATGAGCAGTTCTTC.